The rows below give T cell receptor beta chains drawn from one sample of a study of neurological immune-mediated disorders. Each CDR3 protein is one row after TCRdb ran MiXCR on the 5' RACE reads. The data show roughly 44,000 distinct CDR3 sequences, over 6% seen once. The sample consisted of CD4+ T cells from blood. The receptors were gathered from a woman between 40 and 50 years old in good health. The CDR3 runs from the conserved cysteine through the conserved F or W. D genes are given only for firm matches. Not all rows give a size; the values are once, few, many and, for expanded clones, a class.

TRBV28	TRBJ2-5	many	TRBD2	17	CASSLGGLAESYGTQYF	TGTGCCAGCAGTTTGGGGGGACTAGCGGAATCCTACGGGACCCAGTACTTC
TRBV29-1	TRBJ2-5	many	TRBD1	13	CSSLGQVVGTQYF	TGCAGCTCACTAGGACAGGTGGTGGGGACCCAGTACTTC
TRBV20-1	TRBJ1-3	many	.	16	CGVGILELGGGNTIYF	TGCGGTGTGGGGATCCTCGAACTGGGCGGTGGAAACACCATATATTTT
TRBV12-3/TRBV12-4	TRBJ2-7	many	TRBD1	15	CASKQGQISSYEQYF	TGTGCCAGCAAACAGGGACAGATAAGCTCCTACGAGCAGTACTTC
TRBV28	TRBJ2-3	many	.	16	CASSQLGRVGTDTQYF	TGTGCCAGCAGCCAACTTGGGCGGGTGGGCACAGATACGCAGTATTTT
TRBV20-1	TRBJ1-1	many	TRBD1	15	CSARSQGIPNTEAFF	TGCAGTGCTAGATCACAGGGGATTCCGAACACTGAAGCTTTCTTT
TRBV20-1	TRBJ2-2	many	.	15	CSAPGQGGLAGELFF	TGCAGTGCACCCGGACAGGGAGGGTTGGCCGGGGAGCTGTTTTTT
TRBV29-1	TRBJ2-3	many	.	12	CSVRPPTDTQYF	TGCAGCGTTCGTCCCCCCACAGATACGCAGTATTTT
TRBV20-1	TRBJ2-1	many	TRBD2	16	CSARDASGRGHNEQFF	TGCAGTGCTAGAGATGCTAGCGGGAGAGGCCACAATGAGCAGTTCTTC
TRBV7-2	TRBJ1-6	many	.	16	CASSLRLAESHSPLHF	TGTGCCAGCAGCTTACGGTTGGCAGAGTCCCATTCACCCCTCCACTTT
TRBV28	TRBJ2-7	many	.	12	CASSFEFYEQYF	TGTGCCAGCAGTTTTGAGTTTTACGAGCAGTACTTC
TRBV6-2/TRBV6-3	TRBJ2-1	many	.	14	CASSPWDLYNEQFF	TGTGCCAGCAGTCCATGGGACTTGTACAATGAGCAGTTCTTC
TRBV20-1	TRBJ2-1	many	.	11	CSASRAREQFF	TGCAGTGCTAGTAGAGCGCGGGAGCAGTTCTTC
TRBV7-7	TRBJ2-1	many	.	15	CASSLGLGTYNEQFF	TGTGCCAGCAGCTTAGGTTTGGGGACCTACAATGAGCAGTTCTTC
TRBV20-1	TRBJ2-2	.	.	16	CSASGTSLVGTGELFF	TGCAGTGCTAGCGGAACTTCACTAGTAGGAACCGGGGAGCTGTTTTTT
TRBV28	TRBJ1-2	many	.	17	CASSLWSPTEPLGGYTF	TGTGCCAGCAGTTTATGGAGTCCGACCGAACCCCTGGGGGGCTACACCTTC
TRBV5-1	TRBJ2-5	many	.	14	CASSLEGAKETQYF	TGCGCCAGCAGCTTGGAAGGGGCGAAAGAGACCCAGTACTTC
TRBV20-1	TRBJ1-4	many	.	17	CSALSGPENRESEKLFF	TGCAGTGCTCTGTCGGGCCCCGAGAACAGAGAGAGTGAAAAACTGTTTTTT
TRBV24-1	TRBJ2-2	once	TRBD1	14	CATSDTLDRAKLFF	TGTGCCACCAGTGATACACTAGACAGGGCGAAGCTGTTTTTT
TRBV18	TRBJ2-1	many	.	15	CASSPKREGGNEQFF	TGTGCCAGCTCACCAAAGCGGGAAGGGGGCAATGAGCAGTTCTTC
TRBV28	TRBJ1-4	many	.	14	CAGRGLGDGEKLFF	TGTGCCGGCCGTGGTTTGGGGGATGGGGAAAAACTGTTTTTT
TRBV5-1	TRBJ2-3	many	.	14	CASSLGDGTDTQYF	TGCGCCAGCAGTTTAGGGGATGGCACAGATACGCAGTATTTT
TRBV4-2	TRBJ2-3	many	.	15	CASSQDGSYTDTQYF	TGTGCCAGCAGCCAAGATGGGTCATACACAGATACGCAGTATTTT
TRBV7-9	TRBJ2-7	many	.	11	CASSSGLEQYF	TGTGCCAGCAGCTCAGGACTGGAGCAGTACTTC
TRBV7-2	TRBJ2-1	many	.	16	CASSSTGGSSYNEQFF	TGTGCCAGCAGCTCGACGGGTGGAAGCTCCTACAATGAGCAGTTCTTC
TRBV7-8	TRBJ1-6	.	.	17	CASSLNVVGLLGSPLHF	TGTGCCAGCAGCTTGAACGTTGTGGGACTCCTGGGTTCACCCCTCCACTTT
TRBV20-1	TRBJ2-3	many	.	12	CSEVKPGDTQYF	TGCAGTGAAGTGAAGCCGGGAGATACGCAGTATTTT
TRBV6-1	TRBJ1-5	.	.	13	CASSEARYQPQHF	TGTGCCAGCAGTGAAGCCCGATATCAGCCCCAGCATTTT
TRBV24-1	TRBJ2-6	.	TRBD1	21	CATSGESRKAAGGAGANVLTF	TGTGCCACCAGTGGAGAGAGTCGGAAGGCGGCAGGGGGCGCTGGGGCCAACGTCCTGACTTTC
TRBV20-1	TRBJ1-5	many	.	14	CSVPPPPDNQPQHF	TGCAGTGTTCCCCCACCGCCTGACAATCAGCCCCAGCATTTT
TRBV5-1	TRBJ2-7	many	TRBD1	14	CASSHDRGNDEQYF	TGCGCCAGCAGCCACGACAGGGGGAACGACGAGCAGTACTTC
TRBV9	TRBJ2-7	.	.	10	CDSKGYEQYF	TGTGACAGCAAGGGCTACGAGCAGTACTTC
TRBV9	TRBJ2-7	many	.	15	CASSVGQEASYEQYF	TGTGCCAGCAGCGTAGGACAGGAAGCTTCCTACGAGCAGTACTTC
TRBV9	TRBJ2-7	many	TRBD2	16	CASSVGLSGRAYEQYF	TGTGCCAGCAGCGTAGGGCTTAGCGGGAGGGCTTACGAGCAGTACTTC
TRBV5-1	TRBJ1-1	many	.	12	CASSLTHTEAFF	TGCGCCAGCAGCTTGACACACACTGAAGCTTTCTTT
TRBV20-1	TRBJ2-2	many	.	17	CSAREQGRGTNTGELFF	TGCAGTGCTAGAGAACAGGGGCGGGGGACGAACACCGGGGAGCTGTTTTTT
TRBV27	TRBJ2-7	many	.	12	CASSRDGYEQYF	TGTGCCAGCAGCCGGGACGGGTACGAGCAGTACTTC
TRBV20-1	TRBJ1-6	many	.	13	CSALGGFNSPLHF	TGCAGTGCCCTGGGAGGTTTTAATTCACCCCTCCACTTT
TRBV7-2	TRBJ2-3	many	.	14	CASSPPGITDTQYF	TGTGCCAGCAGCCCACCGGGTATCACAGATACGCAGTATTTT
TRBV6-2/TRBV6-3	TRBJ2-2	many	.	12	CASTPLLGELFF	TGTGCCAGCACCCCCCTTCTGGGGGAGCTGTTTTTT
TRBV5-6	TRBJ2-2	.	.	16	CASSSPRQVTTGELFF	TGTGCCAGCAGCTCCCCGAGACAGGTCACCACCGGGGAGCTGTTTTTT
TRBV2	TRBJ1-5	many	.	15	CASTQGRSGNQPQHF	TGTGCCAGCACCCAGGGGCGGAGCGGCAATCAGCCCCAGCATTTT
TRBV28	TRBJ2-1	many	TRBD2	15	CASSPQLAGGDEQFF	TGTGCCAGCAGTCCCCAACTAGCGGGAGGGGATGAGCAGTTCTTC
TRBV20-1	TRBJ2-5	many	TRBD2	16	CSASRGAGGPGETQYF	TGCAGTGCTAGTAGAGGGGCGGGAGGGCCGGGGGAGACCCAGTACTTC
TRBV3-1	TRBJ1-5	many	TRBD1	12	CASRTGTQPQHF	TGTGCCAGCAGGACAGGGACTCAGCCCCAGCATTTT
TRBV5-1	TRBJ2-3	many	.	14	CASSLDGRGDTQYF	TGCGCCAGCAGCTTGGACGGGAGAGGGGATACGCAGTATTTT
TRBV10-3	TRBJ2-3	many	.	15	CAISGGQLGTDTQYF	TGTGCCATCAGTGGAGGACAGTTGGGCACAGATACGCAGTATTTT
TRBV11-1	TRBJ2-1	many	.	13	CASSPDGYNEQFF	TGTGCCAGCAGCCCGGATGGCTACAATGAGCAGTTCTTC
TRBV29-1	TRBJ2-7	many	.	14	CSVGQSWGSYEQYF	TGCAGCGTTGGGCAAAGTTGGGGTTCCTACGAGCAGTACTTC
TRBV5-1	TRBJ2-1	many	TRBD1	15	CASSRGQEAYNEQFF	TGCGCCAGCAGCAGGGGACAGGAAGCCTACAATGAGCAGTTCTTC
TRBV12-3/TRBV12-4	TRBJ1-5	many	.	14	CASSLKGAHQPQHF	TGTGCCAGCAGTTTAAAAGGGGCCCATCAGCCCCAGCATTTT
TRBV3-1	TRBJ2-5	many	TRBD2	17	CASSSRGLAGGPETQYF	TGTGCCAGCAGCTCCCGCGGACTAGCGGGAGGGCCTGAGACCCAGTACTTC
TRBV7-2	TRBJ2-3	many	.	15	CASTLRPPSTDTQYF	TGTGCCAGCACCCTTCGGCCCCCGAGCACAGATACGCAGTATTTT
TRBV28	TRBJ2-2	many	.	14	CATRGALNTGELFF	TGTGCCACTAGGGGGGCCCTGAACACCGGGGAGCTGTTTTTT
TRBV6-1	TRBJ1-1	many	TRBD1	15	CASSLQGAKNTEAFF	TGTGCCAGCAGTCTCCAGGGGGCGAAGAACACTGAAGCTTTCTTT
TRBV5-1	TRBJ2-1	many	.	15	CASSYGRGRYNEQFF	TGCGCCAGCAGCTATGGACGGGGGAGGTACAATGAGCAGTTCTTC
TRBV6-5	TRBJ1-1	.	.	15	CASSYFPSRSTEAFF	TGTGCCAGCAGTTACTTCCCCTCAAGGAGTACTGAAGCTTTCTTT
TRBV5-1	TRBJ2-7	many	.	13	CASSLDSLYEQYF	TGCGCCAGCAGCTTGGACAGCCTCTACGAGCAGTACTTC
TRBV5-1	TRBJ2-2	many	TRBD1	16	CASSFSRGQGTGELFF	TGCGCCAGCAGCTTCTCGAGGGGGCAGGGCACCGGGGAGCTGTTTTTT
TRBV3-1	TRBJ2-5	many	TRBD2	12	CASSQGGGTQYF	TGTGCCAGCAGCCAAGGGGGGGGGACCCAGTACTTC